This T cell receptor (beta chain) was documented in a study of blood T cells in healthy people across ages. V was pared by 5 bases and J by 1 base, with 7 bases of the junction left unmatched. CDR3 length: 15 amino acids. Germline V gene data show CDR1 as SGHTA and CDR2 as FQGTGA. Broader study findings: A strong correlation between TCR beta diversity and naive T cell percentage was seen. Researchers said unsorted PBMCs prevented a conclusive naive versus antigen-experienced comparison.

This clonotype came up once. As yet, its antigen is unknown. A sample-barcoded 5' primer and a J-beta primer mix were used in a second PCR of roughly 6 to 12 cycles. Every cDNA molecule carried a tag from a template-switch adaptor bearing 12 random nucleotides. TCRdb analysed the 5' RACE reads with MiXCR anew, one entry per CDR3 protein. Here the sample spans a few hundred thousand distinct CDR3 sequences, approximately 47% being singletons. The sample comprised blood. The TCR comes from a man aged 60 to 69 in good health. The chain joins TRBV7-3 to TRBJ2-7; 8 nucleotides match TRBD2. The CDR3: CASSLSGTISYEQYF. The CDR3, as DNA: TGTGCCAGCAGCCTTAGCGGGACAATTTCCTACGAGCAGTACTTC.